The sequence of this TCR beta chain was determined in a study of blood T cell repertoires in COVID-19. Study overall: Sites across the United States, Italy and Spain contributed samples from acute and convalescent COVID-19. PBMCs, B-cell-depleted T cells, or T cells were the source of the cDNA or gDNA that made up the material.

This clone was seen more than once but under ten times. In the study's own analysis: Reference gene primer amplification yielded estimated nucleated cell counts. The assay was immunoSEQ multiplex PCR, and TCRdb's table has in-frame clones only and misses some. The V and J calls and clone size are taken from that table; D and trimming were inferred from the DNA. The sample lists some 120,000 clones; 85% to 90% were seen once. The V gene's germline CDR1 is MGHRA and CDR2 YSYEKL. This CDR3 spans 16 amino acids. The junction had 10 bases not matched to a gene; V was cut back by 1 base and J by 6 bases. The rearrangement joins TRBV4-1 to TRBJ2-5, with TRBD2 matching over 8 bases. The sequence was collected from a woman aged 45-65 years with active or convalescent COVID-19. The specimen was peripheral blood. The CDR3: CASSQGGSGRFQTQYF. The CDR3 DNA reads TGCGCCAGCAGCCAAGGCGGAAGCGGGAGATTTCAGACCCAGTACTTC.